Below are 21 T cell receptor beta chains sequenced from a single sample in a study of cytomegalovirus exposure and HLA in healthy donors. Researchers ran the PCR with 60 Vbeta and 13 Jbeta primers. The repertoire was sequenced with immunoSEQ multiplex PCR; TCRdb's copy has only in-frame clones and lacks some. The sample has roughly 100,000 clones; approximately 80% are singletons. The sequenced sample consisted of PBMCs. These receptors came from a man aged 25 to 40 in good health and CMV-seropositive.

The rearrangement uses TRBV10-3 and TRBJ2-3; D remains ambiguous. V lost 3 bases, J lost 1 base, and 8 bases lay in between. Germline loops: CDR1 ENHRY, CDR2 SYGVKD. The CDR3 is 14 residues long. DNA of the CDR3: TGTGCCATCAGTGAAGAGGTGGGCACAGATACGCAGTATTTT. Translating it yields CAISEEVGTDTQYF.

The chain employs TRBV27 and TRBJ1-5; perhaps TRBD1 as D (6 bases). This CDR3 is 15 amino acids long. Between the trimmed V and J ends, which lost 5 bases and 2 bases, there was a span of 13 bases. CDR1 is MNHEY, CDR2 SMNVEV, per germline (reference sequence). The CDR3 DNA reads as TGTGCCAGCAGTGCCAGGGGAAGGGGCAATCAGCCCCAGCATTTT. Encoded protein: CASSARGRGNQPQHF.

This clone was detected only once. This chain links TRBV19 with TRBJ2-2; perhaps TRBD2 as D (6 bases). This CDR3 region has 14 residues. V was pared by 7 bases and J by 3 bases, with 12 bases between. CDR1 and CDR2 from the germline V gene are LNHDA and SQIVND (reference sequence). CDR3 sequence: CASTGEHYTGELFF. The CDR3 DNA is TGTGCCAGTACGGGGGAACATTACACCGGGGAGCTGTTTTTT.

The sample holds a few counts of this clone. The chain combines TRBV7-2 with TRBJ2-2; the match to TRBD1 covers 7 bases. The CDR3 is 17 residues long. J was trimmed by 6 bases and V by 1 base; bases with no gene match: 11. The V gene's germline CDR1 is SGHTA and CDR2 FQGNSA. CDR3 coding DNA: TGTGCCAGCAGCTTAGGACCAGGGGGAAGGGGGCCCGGGGAGCTGTTTTTT. This encodes CASSLGPGGRGPGELFF.

V and J are TRBV11-2 and TRBJ1-2, with TRBD1 matching 11 bases. This CDR3 has 15 amino acids. With V trimmed by 4 bases and J by 2 bases, 3 bases remained unmatched. Germline lookup yields CDR1 SGHAT and CDR2 FQNNGV. CDR3 DNA sequence: TGTGCCAGCAGCTGGGACAGGGGGAGGAACTATGGCTACACCTTC. Protein sequence: CASSWDRGRNYGYTF.

This clone was observed a few times. The chain links TRBV4-2 to TRBJ2-1; possible D gene TRBD1, 6 bases. Germline V gene lookup returns CDR1 LGHNA and CDR2 YNFKEQ. This CDR3 comprises 15 residues. With 2 bases removed from V and 2 bases from J, the gap between germline ends came to 10 bases. The CDR3 DNA sequence: TGTGCCAGCAGCCAATCAGGGGAGACCTACAATGAGCAGTTCTTC. This sequence encodes CASSQSGETYNEQFF.

The chain is built from TRBV7-8 and TRBJ2-7; tentatively, D is TRBD1 (7 bases). Trimming stripped 0 bases from V and 5 bases from J, with 17 bases between. Germline CDR1 SGHVS, CDR2 FQNEAQ. CDR3 length equals 16 residues. CDR3 DNA: TGTGCCAGCAGCTTAGCTATGTCCAGGGGGGCCCACGAGCAGTACTTC. This translates into CASSLAMSRGAHEQYF. The variable domain in full, with the rest retrieved from reference TRBV7-8 and TRBJ2-7, is GAGVSQSPRYKVAKRGQDVALRCDPISGHVSLFWYQQALGQGPEFLTYFQNEAQLDKSGLPSDRFFAERPEGSVSTLKIQRTQQEDSAVYLCASSLAMSRGAHEQYFGPGTRLTVT.

The chain recombines TRBV4-2 with TRBJ2-5; the D gene is possibly TRBD2 (6 bases). Germline V CDR1 and CDR2: LGHNA, YNFKEQ. CDR3 size: 15 residues. V lost 4 bases and J lost 3, with 15 bases in between. In nucleotides, the CDR3 is TGTGCCAGCAGCCCGGAGGGAACCCTGGAAGAGACCCAGTACTTC. Translation: CASSPEGTLEETQYF.

The V and J genes are TRBV14 and TRBJ2-5; TRBD2 agrees at 7 bases. Per germline, CDR1 SGHDN and CDR2 FVKESK. V shed 4 bases, J shed 5 bases, and the junction held 10 bases outside the gene matches. The CDR3 has 15 amino acids. The CDR3 nucleotides are TGTGCCAGCAGCCCCCGGTTAGGGAGGGAGGAGACCCAGTACTTC. Encoded protein: CASSPRLGREETQYF.

The genes are TRBV25-1 and TRBJ1-4, with a weak D call TRBD1 (6 bases). CDR1 is MGHDK and CDR2 is SYGVNS in the germline V gene. The CDR3 is 14 amino acids. Trimming shortened V by 8 bases and J by 5 bases, and 15 bases separated the two germline ends. CDR3 region: CASGQQGPNEKLFF. The DNA for the CDR3 is TGTGCCAGCGGGCAACAGGGCCCAAATGAAAAACTGTTTTTT.

J is TRBJ1-1 and V is TRBV19; TRBD1 aligns across 7 bases. This CDR3 is built from 14 residues. The V segment lost 4 bases and the J segment 1 base; nucleotides outside the gene matches: 3. CDR1 and CDR2 from the germline V gene are LNHDA and SQIVND (reference sequence). The CDR3 protein is CASSTGQPNTEAFF. CDR3 DNA sequence: TGTGCCAGTAGTACGGGACAGCCGAACACTGAAGCTTTCTTT.

The V call is TRBV7-3, the J call TRBJ2-2; D might be TRBD2 (6 bases). Trimming stripped 1 base from V and 3 bases from J, with 12 bases between. The germline CDR1 and CDR2 sequences are SGHTA and FQGTGA. The CDR3 is 16 amino acids. The CDR3 protein is CASSLNGGEDTGELFF. The CDR3 DNA reads as TGTGCCAGCAGCTTAAACGGGGGTGAGGACACCGGGGAGCTGTTTTTT.

This clone was seen a few times. This sequence joins TRBV5-6 and TRBJ2-2; TRBD2 matches at 8 bases. This CDR3 is built from 15 residues. V shed 4 bases, J shed 5 bases, and the junction held 7 bases outside the gene matches. Germline lookup yields CDR1 SGHDT and CDR2 YYEEEE. CDR3 region: CASSLLAGRTGELFF. CDR3 coding DNA: TGTGCCAGCAGCCTTTTAGCGGGGAGGACCGGGGAGCTGTTTTTT.

V and J are TRBV10-2 and TRBJ2-7, with D possibly being TRBD2 (7 bases). There are 13 residues in the CDR3. The V and J ends lost 8 bases and 3 bases respectively, with 14 bases between them. Germline assignment: CDR1 WSHSY and CDR2 SAAADI. The CDR3 sequence: CASQAGADYEQYV. The CDR3, as DNA: TGCGCCAGCCAGGCGGGGGCCGACTACGAGCAGTACGTC.

The V gene is TRBV10-3, the J gene TRBJ1-2; possibly TRBD1 for D (6 bases). Germline loops: CDR1 ENHRY, CDR2 SYGVKD. The CDR3 spans 13 residues. Trimming pared 3 bases from V and 6 bases from J, leaving 11 bases between. The DNA for the CDR3 is TGTGCCATCAGTGACAGGGGCCGTGATGGCTACACCTTC. Protein: CAISDRGRDGYTF.

The genes are TRBV19 and TRBJ1-5; no reliable D call. Per the germline V gene, CDR1 is LNHDA and CDR2 is SQIVND (reference sequence). The V gene lost 7 bases and the J gene lost 5 bases, with 18 bases spanning the gap. The CDR3 runs 15 residues. CDR3 in amino acids: CASTSNAAGDQPQHF. The CDR3 nucleotides are TGTGCCAGTACCTCCAATGCAGCCGGGGATCAGCCCCAGCATTTT.

The DNA for the CDR3 is TGTGCCAGCAGTGTTGTTCGTTTTACGCAGTATTTT. Its protein is CASSVVRFTQYF. The chain links TRBV2 to TRBJ2-3; no firm D call. V shed 4 bases and J shed 8 bases, with 10 bases lying between them. Per germline, CDR1 SNHLY and CDR2 FYNNEI. The CDR3 spans 12 residues.

The rearrangement joins TRBV27 to TRBJ1-2; D might be TRBD1 (5 bases). Looked up from germline, CDR1 is MNHEY and CDR2 is SMNVEV (reference sequence). The V end was cut by 5 bases, the J end by 5 bases, with 15 bases between. This CDR3 region has 14 residues. The CDR3 DNA reads as TGTGCCAGCAGTGACCCTGGCAGGGCATATGGCTACACCTTC. As protein: CASSDPGRAYGYTF.

The rearrangement joins TRBV27 to TRBJ1-5; the D gene is possibly TRBD1 (6 bases). V was clipped by 4 bases and J by 5 bases, with 9 bases between them. There are 13 residues in the CDR3. Per germline, CDR1 MNHEY and CDR2 SMNVEV (reference sequence). CDR3 in DNA: TGTGCCAGCAGTTGGGCAGGGGATCAGCCCCAGCATTTT. It encodes CASSWAGDQPQHF.

This clone occurred once. The chain recombines TRBV18 with TRBJ1-2; possibly TRBD1 for D (6 bases). The CDR3 has 17 amino acids. Trimming pared 2 bases from V and 1 base from J, leaving 17 bases between. Germline V gene sequence: CDR1 KGHSH, CDR2 LQKENI. CDR3 loop: CASSPTDSGRFNYGYTF. The CDR3 coding sequence is TGTGCCAGCTCACCAACGGACAGTGGCCGATTTAACTATGGCTACACCTTC.

J is TRBJ1-3 and V is TRBV7-9; D uncertain. The CDR3 is made up of 15 amino acids. With 5 bases removed from V and 5 bases from J, the gap between germline ends came to 16 bases. Germline V CDR1 and CDR2: SEHNR, FQNEAQ (reference sequence). The CDR3 loop reads CASSMDRGERNTIYF. CDR3 nucleotides: TGTGCCAGCAGCATGGATCGGGGTGAGAGAAACACCATATATTTT.